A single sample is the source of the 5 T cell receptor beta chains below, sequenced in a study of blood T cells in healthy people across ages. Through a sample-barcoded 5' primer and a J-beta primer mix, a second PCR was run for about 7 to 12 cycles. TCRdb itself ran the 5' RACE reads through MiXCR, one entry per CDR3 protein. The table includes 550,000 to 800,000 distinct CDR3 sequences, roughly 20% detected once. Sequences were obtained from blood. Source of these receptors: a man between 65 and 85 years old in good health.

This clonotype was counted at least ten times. In nucleotides, the CDR3 is TGTGCCAGCAGACTCCGACAGGGTGATGGCTACACCTTC. It encodes CASRLRQGDGYTF. The V gene is TRBV6-6, the J gene TRBJ1-2; 7 nucleotides agree with TRBD1. CDR1 and CDR2 (germline): MNHNY, SVGAGI (reference sequence). Unmatched junction bases numbered 7, after V lost 6 bases and J lost 6 bases. CDR3 length: 13 residues.

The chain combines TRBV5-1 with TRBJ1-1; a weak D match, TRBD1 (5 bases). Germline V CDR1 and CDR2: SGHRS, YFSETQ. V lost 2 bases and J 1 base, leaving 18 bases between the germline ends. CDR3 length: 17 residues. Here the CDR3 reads CASSLAGKGTSNTEAFF. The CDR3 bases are TGCGCCAGCAGCTTAGCGGGGAAAGGGACTTCGAACACTGAAGCTTTCTTT.

The CDR3 loop is CSAPGQGGRYEQYF. The DNA for the CDR3 is TGCAGTGCTCCAGGACAGGGAGGGAGATACGAGCAGTACTTC. The chain employs TRBV20-1 and TRBJ2-7, with a possible D match to TRBD1 (8 bases). The CDR3 runs to 14 residues. Trimming removed 5 bases from V and 4 bases from J, with 18 bases in between. Germline V gene lookup returns CDR1 DFQATT and CDR2 SNEGSKA (reference sequence).

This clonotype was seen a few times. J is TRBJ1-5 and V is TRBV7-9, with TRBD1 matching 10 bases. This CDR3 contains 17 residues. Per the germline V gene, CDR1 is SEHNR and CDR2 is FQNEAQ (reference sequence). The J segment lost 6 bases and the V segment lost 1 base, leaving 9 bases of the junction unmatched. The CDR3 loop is CASSLVGDRGWGQPQHF. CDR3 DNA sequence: TGTGCCAGCAGCTTAGTTGGGGACAGGGGATGGGGTCAGCCCCAGCATTTT.

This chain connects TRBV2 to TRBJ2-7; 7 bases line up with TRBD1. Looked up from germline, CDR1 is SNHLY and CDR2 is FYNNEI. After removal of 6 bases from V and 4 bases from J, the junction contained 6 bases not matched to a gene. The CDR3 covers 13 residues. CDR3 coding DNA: TGTGCCAGCAGCCGGACAGGACAGTACGAGCAGTACTTC. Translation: CASSRTGQYEQYF.